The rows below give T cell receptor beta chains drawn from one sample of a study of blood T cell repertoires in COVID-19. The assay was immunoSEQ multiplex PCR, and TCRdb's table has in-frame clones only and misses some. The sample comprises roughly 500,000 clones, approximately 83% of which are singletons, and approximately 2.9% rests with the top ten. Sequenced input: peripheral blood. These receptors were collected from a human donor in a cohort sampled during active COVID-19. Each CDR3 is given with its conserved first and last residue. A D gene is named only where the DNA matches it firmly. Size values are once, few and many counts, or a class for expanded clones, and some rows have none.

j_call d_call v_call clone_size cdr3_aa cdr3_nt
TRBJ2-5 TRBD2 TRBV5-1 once CASSLAVSGGTETQYF TGCGCCAGCAGCTTGGCCGTATCGGGAGGGACGGAGACCCAGTACTTC
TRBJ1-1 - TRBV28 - CASFLAGEAFF TGTGCCAGCTTTCTGGCGGGCGAAGCTTTCTTT
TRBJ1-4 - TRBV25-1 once CASSWRGGNEKLFF TGTGCCAGCTCCTGGAGGGGGGGAAATGAAAAACTGTTTTTT
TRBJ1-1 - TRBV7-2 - CASSLAVTNTEAFF TGTGCCAGCAGCCTAGCGGTCACAAACACTGAAGCTTTCTTT
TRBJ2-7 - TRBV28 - CASTLGAQGGGEQYF TGTGCCAGCACCCTAGGGGCTCAGGGAGGGGGCGAGCAGTACTTC
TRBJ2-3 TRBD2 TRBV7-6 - CASSQQTSEFADTQYF TGTGCCAGCAGCCAACAGACTAGCGAGTTCGCAGATACGCAGTATTTT
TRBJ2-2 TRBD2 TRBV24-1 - CATGSGRDTGELFF TGTGCCACCGGAAGCGGGAGGGACACCGGGGAGCTGTTTTTT
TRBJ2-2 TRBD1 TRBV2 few CASSKDRIWLNAGELFF TGTGCCAGCAGCAAGGACAGGATTTGGCTGAATGCCGGGGAGCTGTTTTTT
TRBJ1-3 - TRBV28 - CASSLDSNSGNTIYF TGTGCCAGCAGTTTAGACAGCAACTCTGGAAACACCATATATTTT
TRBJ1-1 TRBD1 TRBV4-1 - CASSQDLIPGQLKLMNTEAFF TGCGCCAGCAGCCAAGACCTTATACCGGGACAGCTAAAACTCATGAACACTGAAGCTTTCTTT
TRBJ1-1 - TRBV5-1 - CASSPNQGSKAFF TGCGCCAGCAGCCCGAACCAGGGCAGCAAAGCTTTCTTT
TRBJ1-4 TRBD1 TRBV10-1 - CASSDRGRGRPNEKLFF TGCGCCAGCAGTGATCGGGGCAGGGGGCGGCCTAATGAAAAACTGTTTTTT
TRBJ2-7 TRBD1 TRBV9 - CASSSRDRDNLEQYF TGTGCCAGCAGCTCCCGTGACAGGGATAACCTCGAGCAGTACTTC
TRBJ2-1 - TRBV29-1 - CSAPWRAPNEQFF TGCAGCGCCCCTTGGCGGGCACCGAATGAGCAGTTCTTC
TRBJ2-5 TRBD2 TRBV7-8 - CASSYRLAGGLGETQYF TGTGCCAGCAGTTACCGACTAGCGGGAGGGCTGGGGGAGACCCAGTACTTC
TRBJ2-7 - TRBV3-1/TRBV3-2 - CASSQGKSTGGYF TGTGCCAGCAGCCAAGGAAAGTCAACTGGCGGGTACTTC
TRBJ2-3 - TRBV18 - CASSPRAEMADTQYF TGTGCCAGCTCACCGCGGGCCGAAATGGCAGATACGCAGTATTTT
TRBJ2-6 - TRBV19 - CASSIVQGTVSGANVLTF TGTGCCAGTAGTATCGTTCAGGGAACGGTGTCTGGGGCCAACGTCCTGACTTTC
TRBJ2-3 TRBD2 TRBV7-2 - CASSSLAARTDTQYF TGTGCCAGCAGCTCGCTAGCGGCGCGCACAGATACGCAGTATTTT
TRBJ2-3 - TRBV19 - CASSILLGTDTQYF TGTGCCAGTAGTATCCTCCTAGGCACAGATACGCAGTATTTT
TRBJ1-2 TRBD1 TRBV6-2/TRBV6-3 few CASSYQGFGQGRRGYTF TGTGCCAGCAGTTACCAAGGGTTCGGACAGGGGCGAAGAGGCTACACCTTC
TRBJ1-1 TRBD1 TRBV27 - CASSLWAGGKTEAFF TGTGCCAGCAGTTTATGGGCAGGGGGAAAGACTGAAGCTTTCTTT
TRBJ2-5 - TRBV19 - CASSIGSAGNTGETQYF TGTGCCAGTAGTATAGGATCGGCAGGGAACACTGGGGAGACCCAGTACTTC
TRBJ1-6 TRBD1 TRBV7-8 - CASSPRDRENSPLHF TGTGCCAGCAGCCCCCGGGACAGGGAGAATTCACCCCTCCACTTT
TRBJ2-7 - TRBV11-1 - CASSLVETYEQCF TGTGCCAGCAGCTTAGTGGAGACCTACGAGCAGTGCTTC
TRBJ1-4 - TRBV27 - CASSLGAFREKLFF TGTGCCAGCAGTTTAGGGGCCTTTAGGGAAAAACTGTTTTTT
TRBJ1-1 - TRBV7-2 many CASSLTENTEAFF TGTGCCAGCAGCTTAACAGAGAACACTGAAGCTTTCTTT
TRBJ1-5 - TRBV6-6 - CASQQGSNQPQHF TGTGCCAGTCAACAGGGAAGCAATCAGCCCCAGCATTTT
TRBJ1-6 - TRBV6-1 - CASSEKYLYSPLHF TGTGCCAGCAGTGAAAAGTACTTGTATTCACCCCTCCACTTT